The 6 T cell receptor beta chains reported below all come from one sample, sequenced in a study of cytomegalovirus exposure and HLA in healthy donors. Vbeta (60) and Jbeta (13) primers were used in the PCR. Profiling relied on immunoSEQ multiplex PCR, and the TCRdb table lists in-frame clones only, not all of them. The repertoire holds about 85,000 clones, approximately 80% seen once, with about 32% in the top ten. Sequencing was performed on PBMCs. The origin of the receptors is a man aged 45-60 years in good health and CMV-seropositive.

This chain uses TRBV4-2 with TRBJ1-5, with D unclear. This CDR3 has 15 amino acids. The V gene's germline CDR1 is LGHNA and CDR2 YNFKEQ. V lost 0 bases and J lost 5, with 11 bases in between. CDR3 nucleotide sequence: TGTGCCAGCAGCCAAGATGAAGGAGCGCATCAGCCCCAGCATTTT. The encoded protein is CASSQDEGAHQPQHF.

J is TRBJ2-1 and V is TRBV13; 13 bases align to TRBD2. With V trimmed by 4 bases and J by 0 bases, 6 bases remained unmatched. This CDR3 has 18 residues. CDR1 and CDR2 (germline): PRHDT, FYEKMQ (reference sequence). The CDR3 protein is CASSSGLAGRSSYNEQFF. The CDR3, as DNA: TGTGCCAGCAGCTCGGGACTAGCGGGACGGAGCTCCTACAATGAGCAGTTCTTC.

This sequence joins TRBV18 and TRBJ2-1, with D tentatively TRBD2 (6 bases). Germline V gene data show CDR1 as KGHSH and CDR2 as LQKENI. V gave up 3 bases and J gave up 7 bases, with 16 bases separating them. This CDR3 has 15 amino acids. The CDR3 loop is CASSPVRDLGNEQFF. The CDR3 DNA reads TGTGCCAGCTCACCCGTCCGGGACTTAGGGAATGAGCAGTTCTTC.

This clone was seen a few times. CDR3 in DNA: TGTGCCAGTAGTCAGACAGGGGGTTGGGCTGAAGCTTTCTTT. This sequence encodes CASSQTGGWAEAFF. The V and J genes are TRBV19 and TRBJ1-1; TRBD1 matches 9 bases. Germline-derived CDR1 and CDR2 are LNHDA and SQIVND (reference sequence). V lost 5 bases and J lost 6; bases outside the gene matches: 7. The CDR3 loop spans 14 amino acids. The entire variable domain, with the rest obtained from reference TRBV19 and TRBJ1-1, is as follows: DGGITQSPKYLFRKEGQNVTLSCEQNLNHDAMYWYRQDPGQGLRLIYYSQIVNDFQKGDIAEGYSVSREKKESFPLTVTSAQKNPTAFYLCASSQTGGWAEAFFGQGTRLTVV.

This chain joins TRBV5-1 and TRBJ2-2, with 9 bases that match TRBD1. The CDR3 extends over 17 amino acids. Germline CDR1 reads SGHRS; CDR2 reads YFSETQ. Trimming cost V 4 bases and J 4 bases; bases outside gene matches: 11. The CDR3 DNA follows: TGCGCCAGCAGCCAAGTACCCGGGACAGGGAGCACCGGGGAGCTGTTTTTT. Translation: CASSQVPGTGSTGELFF.

This sequence joins TRBV5-1 and TRBJ2-7; TRBD1 matches at 8 bases. Germline V gives CDR1 SGHRS, CDR2 YFSETQ. The CDR3 sequence is 15 residues long. V shed 5 bases and J 5 bases; nucleotides not matched to a gene: 12. The CDR3: CASRRTRTGNHEQYF. The DNA of the CDR3 is TGCGCCAGCAGGAGGACCCGGACAGGGAACCACGAGCAGTACTTC.